This passage covers 32 T cell receptor beta chains from one sample sequenced in a study of blood T cells in healthy people across ages. Together with a sample-barcoded 5' primer, a J-beta primer mix was included in a second PCR lasting about 6 to 11 cycles. TCRdb called the 5' RACE reads again in MiXCR, with one record for every CDR3 protein. The repertoire holds about 780,000 distinct CDR3 sequences, with more than 35% as singletons. Source material: blood. The receptors originated from an elderly man in good health.

Regarding this clonotype: This may arise from a read error, as a much more abundant clone is one base away. The chain combines TRBV20-1 with TRBJ2-1, with a weak D call TRBD2 (5 bases). CDR1 DFQATT and CDR2 SNEGSKA come from the germline V gene (reference sequence). This CDR3 comprises 10 residues. Trimming pared 2 bases from V and 11 bases from J, leaving 7 bases between. CDR3 protein: CSARLAQQFF. Written as DNA, the CDR3 is TGCAGTGCTAGACTAGCACAGCAGTTCTTC.

DNA of the CDR3: TGCAGTGCTAGCCCCGCCCGCGGAGGGGGCTACACCTTC. It translates to CSASPARGGGYTF. The rearrangement joins TRBV20-1 to TRBJ1-2; the D is unclear. This CDR3 comprises 13 residues. CDR1 DFQATT and CDR2 SNEGSKA come from the germline V gene (reference sequence). V was clipped by 3 bases and J by 8 bases, with 16 bases between them.

As for this clonotype: A read error may explain this, as a much larger clone is one base away. The rearrangement joins TRBV5-1 to TRBJ2-7; D not resolved. The J call could be wrong; TRBJ2-5 is a better fit for the DNA end. The CDR3 spans 13 residues. Per the germline V gene, CDR1 is SGHRS and CDR2 is YFSETQ. CDR3 region: CASRFGPEETQYF. CDR3 DNA: TGCGCCAGCAGGTTCGGACCTGAAGAGACCCAGTACTTC.

This clonotype was seen a handful of times. The chain has TRBV6-2 or TRBV6-3 and TRBJ2-1, with 11 bases matching TRBD2. V lost 6 bases, J lost 4 bases, and 8 bases stayed unmatched. Germline V gene sequence: CDR1 MNHEY, CDR2 SVGEGT. The CDR3 is 16 residues long. The CDR3 DNA reads as TGTGCCAGCAGGAGGCCGGGACTAGCGGCTTACAATGAGCAGTTCTTC. Translation gives CASRRPGLAAYNEQFF.

The chain links TRBV6-5 to TRBJ2-2; TRBD2 matches at 8 bases. Germline V gene sequence: CDR1 MNHEY, CDR2 SVGAGI. The CDR3 is 16 amino acids. Losses at the gene ends were 5 bases for V and 3 bases for J; bases not matched to a gene: 8. Here the CDR3 reads CASSQPGGRHTGELFF. In DNA form, the CDR3 reads TGTGCCAGCAGTCAGCCGGGGGGGCGTCACACCGGGGAGCTGTTTTTT.

This clonotype has just a few counts. The chain's CDR3 is CASRLAGGPGGELFF. The CDR3 DNA is TGTGCCAGCAGGCTAGCGGGAGGGCCCGGCGGGGAGCTGTTTTTT. The J gene is TRBJ2-2, the V gene TRBV6-2 or TRBV6-3, with TRBD2 identical over 12 bases. The junction had 6 bases not matched to a gene; V was cut back by 6 bases and J by 7 bases. The CDR3 is 15 amino acids. CDR1 MNHEY and CDR2 SVGEGT come from the germline V gene.

Comments on this clonotype: One base away lies a much larger clone, so this may be a sequencing read error. The gene calls are TRBV4-2 and TRBJ2-1; possibly TRBD1 or TRBD2 for D (5 bases each). Germline V gene lookup returns CDR1 LGHNA and CDR2 YNFKEQ. There are 15 residues in the CDR3. The CDR3 sequence is CTSSQVGTDYNEQFF. The CDR3 DNA reads TGTACCAGCAGCCAAGTCGGGACGGATTACAATGAGCAGTTCTTC.

As regards this clonotype: Given a much more abundant clone one base away, this may be a read error. The rearrangement links TRBV29-1 to TRBJ2-1, with D maybe TRBD1 (8 bases). Trimming shortened V by 7 bases and J by 9 bases, and 25 bases separated the two germline ends. In germline, CDR1 is SQVTM, CDR2 ANQGSEA. CDR3 size: 15 residues. The CDR3 loop is CSGSPTGAGATEQFF. The CDR3 DNA follows: TGCAGCGGCTCACCGACAGGGGCGGGAGCCACTGAGCAGTTCTTC.

The chain uses TRBV18 and TRBJ2-3; D may be TRBD1 or TRBD2 (5 bases each). Germline V CDR1 and CDR2: KGHSH, LQKENI. Deletions cut 1 base from V and 2 bases from J, with 13 bases between. The CDR3 is 16 amino acids. CDR3 nucleotide sequence: TGTGCCAGCTCACCACGGGGACGGAGTTTCACAGATACGCAGTATTTT. This codes for CASSPRGRSFTDTQYF.

In this sample, this clonotype turned up a few times. This sequence joins TRBV7-8 and TRBJ2-1; 11 bases are shared with TRBD2. CDR3 length: 15 amino acids. The V and J ends lost 5 bases and 6 bases, in that order; junction bases with no gene match: 6. Germline V gene lookup returns CDR1 SGHVS and CDR2 FQNEAQ. CDR3 coding DNA: TGTGCCAGCAGCATATCTAGCGGGAGGCTCAATGAGCAGTTCTTC. Translation: CASSISSGRLNEQFF.

The rearrangement links TRBV12-3 or TRBV12-4 to TRBJ2-3; the match to TRBD2 covers 7 bases. V was pared by 6 bases and J by 3 bases, with 6 bases of the junction left unmatched. The length of the CDR3 is 14 residues. CDR3 amino acids: CASRGLVGTDTQYF. CDR3 bases: TGTGCCAGCAGAGGACTAGTTGGGACAGATACGCAGTATTTT.

J is TRBJ2-7 and V is TRBV20-1, with D perhaps TRBD1 or TRBD2 (6 bases each). In germline, CDR1 is DFQATT, CDR2 SNEGSKA (reference sequence). V was shortened by 6 bases and J by 5 bases, with 23 bases between the two germline ends. The CDR3 has 15 residues. The CDR3 here is CSAGGLLARLDEQYF. The CDR3 DNA reads as TGCAGTGCCGGGGGCCTCCTAGCGAGACTAGACGAGCAGTACTTC.

This clonotype was detected a few times. The chain joins TRBV7-2 to TRBJ1-1, with a possible D match to TRBD1 (6 bases). CDR3 length: 15 residues. Germline V lookup: CDR1 SGHTA, CDR2 FQGNSA. V lost 1 base and J 0 bases, leaving 9 bases between the germline ends. CDR3 in amino acids: CASSLDRVLNTEAFF. CDR3 in DNA: TGTGCCAGCAGCTTAGACAGGGTTTTGAACACTGAAGCTTTCTTT.

This chain links TRBV29-1 with TRBJ2-3, with TRBD1 identical over 7 bases. Germline-derived CDR1 and CDR2 are SQVTM and ANQGSEA. The length of the CDR3 is 11 residues. V lost 7 bases and J lost 12; bases outside the gene matches: 10. In nucleotides, the CDR3 is TGCAGCGCCGAGGGGGCAAGCGCTCAGTATTTT. This gives the protein CSAEGASAQYF.

The V and J genes are TRBV9 and TRBJ2-1; D is tentatively TRBD1 or TRBD2 (6 bases each). V lost 4 bases and J 6 bases, leaving 14 bases between the germline ends. The CDR3 totals 14 residues. Per germline, CDR1 SGDLS and CDR2 YYNGEE. CDR3 bases: TGTGCCAGCAGCAAGGGGGGCCTGATCAATGAGCAGTTCTTC. Translating gives CASSKGGLINEQFF.

The chain joins TRBV28 to TRBJ2-5, with TRBD2 identical over 11 bases. Losses at the gene ends were 2 bases for V and 11 bases for J; bases not matched to a gene: 19. CDR3 length: 18 amino acids. The germline V gene encodes CDR1 MDHEN and CDR2 SYDVKM. As DNA, the CDR3 is TGTGCCAGCAGTTTAGAGGGTAGCGGGAGGGTCAGAGAGAATGAGCAGTACTTC. Residues: CASSLEGSGRVRENEQYF.

CDR3 nucleotides: TGTGCCAGCAGTCATCGGGACAGGGGAAAAACCGGGGAGCTGTTTTTT. Protein product: CASSHRDRGKTGELFF. The chain combines TRBV12-3 or TRBV12-4 with TRBJ2-2; TRBD1 agrees at 10 bases. With 5 bases clipped from V and 5 bases from J, the junction kept 8 bases outside the gene matches. The CDR3 spans 16 residues.

Concerning this clonotype: Just one base apart from a much larger clone, this may be a read error. The V call is TRBV9, the J call TRBJ2-1, with TRBD2 identical over 7 bases. V was pared by 1 base and J by 8 bases, with 9 bases of the junction left unmatched. Germline CDR1 SGDLS, CDR2 YYNGEE. This CDR3 region has 15 residues. The CDR3 nucleotides read TGTGCCAGCAGCGTACTGGACTTAGCGGGCTATGAGCAGTTCTTC. It encodes CASSVLDLAGYEQFF.

The rearrangement joins TRBV20-1 to TRBJ2-1, with D maybe TRBD1 (6 bases). V shed 3 bases and J shed 3 bases, with 9 bases lying between them. This CDR3 is 13 amino acids long. The germline V gene has CDR1 DFQATT and CDR2 SNEGSKA (reference sequence). Here the CDR3 reads CSASYRVYNEQFF. In nucleotides, the CDR3 is TGCAGTGCTAGCTACAGGGTCTACAATGAGCAGTTCTTC.

V and J are TRBV25-1 and TRBJ1-1, with a tentative D call TRBD1 (6 bases). The CDR3 extends over 15 amino acids. Trimming cost V 2 bases and J 0 bases, with 10 bases left between them. The germline V gene encodes CDR1 MGHDK and CDR2 SYGVNS. As DNA, the CDR3 is TGTGCCAGCAGTGAACCCGGGACATTGAACACTGAAGCTTTCTTT. Amino acids: CASSEPGTLNTEAFF.

This clonotype was counted many times. The chain links TRBV4-3 to TRBJ2-1; D possibly corresponds to TRBD2 (6 bases). Germline CDR1 LGHNA, CDR2 YSLEER. This CDR3 spans 15 amino acids. V was pared by 1 base and J by 5 bases, with 12 bases between. This chain's CDR3 is CASSQGLDRNNEQFF. CDR3 sequence (DNA): TGCGCCAGCAGCCAAGGACTAGACCGGAACAATGAGCAGTTCTTC.

About this clonotype itself: This clone may be a read error of a much larger clone one base away. The CDR3 bases are TGTGCCGCCAGCAGAGATCTCGGGGGCTACAATGAGCAGTTCTTC. This encodes CAASRDLGGYNEQFF. V and J are TRBV15 and TRBJ2-1; weak D call: TRBD2 (6 bases). Germline V CDR1 and CDR2: LNHNV, YYDKDF (reference sequence). This CDR3 has 15 amino acids. Drawing the rest from reference TRBV15 and TRBJ2-1, the complete variable domain is DAMVIQNPRYQVTQFGKPVTLSCSQTLNHNVMYWYQQKSSQAPKLLFHYYDKDFNNEADTPDNFQSRRPNTSFCFLDIRSPGLGDTAMYLCAASRDLGGYNEQFFGPGTRLTVL.

The chain is built from TRBV29-1 and TRBJ2-4; no firm D call. This CDR3 has 13 amino acids. Trimming pared 1 base from V and 4 bases from J, leaving 8 bases between. Germline lookup yields CDR1 SQVTM and CDR2 ANQGSEA. The CDR3 loop reads CSVEGSVKNIQYF. For the CDR3, the DNA is TGCAGCGTTGAAGGGAGCGTGAAAAACATTCAGTACTTC.

The sample holds a few counts of this clonotype. One base away lies a much larger clone, so this may be a sequencing read error. The rearrangement joins TRBV5-1 to TRBJ2-5, with D possibly being TRBD1 (7 bases). The V and J ends lost 4 bases and 9 bases respectively, with 22 bases between them. CDR3 length: 15 residues. In germline, CDR1 is SGHRS, CDR2 YFSETQ. The CDR3 DNA sequence: TGCGCCAGCAGCCCACAGACAGGGACTCTCGAGGCCCAGTACTTC. This gives the protein CASSPQTGTLEAQYF.

V gene TRBV7-9 combines with J gene TRBJ2-1, with 9 bases that match TRBD2. This CDR3 comprises 15 residues. V trimming: 6 bases; J trimming: 10 bases; junction bases outside the gene matches: 13. Per the germline V gene, CDR1 is SEHNR and CDR2 is FQNEAQ (reference sequence). The CDR3 DNA follows: TGTGCCAGCAGTCGTAGCGGGAGTGGAGTTCGCGAGCAGTTCTTC. This sequence encodes CASSRSGSGVREQFF.

In the case of this clonotype: A much larger clone sits a single nucleotide away, making a read error possible. The chain has TRBV9 and TRBJ2-5, with 7 positions matching TRBD2. V shed 4 bases, J shed 5 bases, and the junction held 11 bases outside the gene matches. This CDR3 spans 15 amino acids. The germline V gene has CDR1 SGDLS and CDR2 YYNGEE. CDR3 sequence reads: CASSPVGGSLETQYF. The DNA for the CDR3 is TGTGCCAGCAGCCCCGTTGGCGGGAGCTTGGAGACCCAGTACTTC.

The V and J genes are TRBV15 and TRBJ2-7; D possibly matches TRBD1 or TRBD2 (5 bases each). Germline V gives CDR1 LNHNV, CDR2 YYDKDF (reference sequence). Trimming stripped 0 bases from V and 3 bases from J, with 12 bases between. This CDR3 spans 15 amino acids. In nucleotides, the CDR3 is TGTGCCACCAGCAGAGATCCCCGGGACCGCTACGAGCAGTACTTC. This sequence encodes CATSRDPRDRYEQYF.

The V call is TRBV20-1, the J call TRBJ1-1; possible D gene TRBD1, 5 bases. The CDR3 totals 13 residues. Trimming stripped 3 bases from V and 3 bases from J, with 11 bases between. The germline V gene has CDR1 DFQATT and CDR2 SNEGSKA (reference sequence). The CDR3 spells CSASRVMHTEAFF. The DNA of the CDR3 is TGCAGTGCTAGCAGGGTCATGCACACTGAAGCTTTCTTT.

CDR3 sequence reads: CAISAGTTNEQYF. CDR3 nucleotide sequence: TGTGCCATCAGTGCCGGGACTACAAACGAGCAGTACTTC. The chain is built from TRBV10-3 and TRBJ2-1, with TRBD2 matching 7 bases. The DNA end favors TRBJ2-7, so the J call may be wrong. The CDR3 length is 13 residues. In germline, CDR1 is ENHRY, CDR2 SYGVKD.

The rearrangement joins TRBV5-1 to TRBJ2-1, with 8 positions matching TRBD2. CDR1 SGHRS and CDR2 YFSETQ come from the germline V gene. Trimming took 0 bases from V and 14 from J; bases not matched to a gene: 4. The CDR3 runs 12 residues. DNA of the CDR3: TGCGCCAGCAGCTTGGGTAACGGGAGGGAGTTCTTC. Encoded protein: CASSLGNGREFF. Based on the CDR3 plus reference TRBV5-1 and TRBJ2-1, the full variable domain is KAGVTQTPRYLIKTRGQQVTLSCSPISGHRSVSWYQQTPGQGLQFLFEYFSETQRNKGNFPGRFSGRQFSNSRSEMNVSTLELGDSALYLCASSLGNGREFFGPGTRLTVL.

The chain combines TRBV29-1 with TRBJ2-5, with TRBD2 identical over 7 bases. Trimming cost V 5 bases and J 11 bases; bases outside gene matches: 17. Per germline, CDR1 SQVTM and CDR2 ANQGSEA. CDR3 length equals 14 residues. The CDR3: CSVRDGTTYNEQYF. As DNA, the CDR3 is TGCAGCGTTCGAGACGGGACTACCTACAATGAGCAGTACTTC.

This chain connects TRBV9 to TRBJ2-3, with D possibly being TRBD2 (5 bases). CDR3 length: 14 residues. CDR1 and CDR2 (germline): SGDLS, YYNGEE. V was trimmed by 2 bases and J by 2 bases, leaving 9 bases between them. This chain's CDR3 is CASSVGLHTDTQYF. The CDR3 region has the DNA TGTGCCAGCAGCGTTGGACTCCACACAGATACGCAGTATTTT. Filled out from reference TRBV9 and TRBJ2-3, the complete variable domain reads DSGVTQTPKHLITATGQRVTLRCSPRSGDLSVYWYQQSLDQGLQFLIQYYNGEERAKGNILERFSAQQFPDLHSELNLSSLELGDSALYFCASSVGLHTDTQYFGPGTRLTVL.